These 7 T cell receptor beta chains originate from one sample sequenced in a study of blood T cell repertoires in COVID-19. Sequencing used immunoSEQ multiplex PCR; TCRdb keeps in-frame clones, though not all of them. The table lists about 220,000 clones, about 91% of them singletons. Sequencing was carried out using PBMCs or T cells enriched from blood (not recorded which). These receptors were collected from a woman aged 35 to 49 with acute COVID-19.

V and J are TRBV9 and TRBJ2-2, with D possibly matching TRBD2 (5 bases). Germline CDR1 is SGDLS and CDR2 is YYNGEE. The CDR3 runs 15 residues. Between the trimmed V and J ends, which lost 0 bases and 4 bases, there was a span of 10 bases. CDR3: CASSVGELVTGELFF. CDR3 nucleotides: TGTGCCAGCAGCGTAGGGGAACTAGTCACCGGGGAGCTGTTTTTT.

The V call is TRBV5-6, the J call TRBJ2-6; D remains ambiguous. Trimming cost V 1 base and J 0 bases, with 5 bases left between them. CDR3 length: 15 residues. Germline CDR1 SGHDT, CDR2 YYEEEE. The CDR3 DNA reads TGTGCCAGCAGCTTGTACATCTCTGGGGCCAACGTCCTGACTTTC. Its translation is CASSLYISGANVLTF.

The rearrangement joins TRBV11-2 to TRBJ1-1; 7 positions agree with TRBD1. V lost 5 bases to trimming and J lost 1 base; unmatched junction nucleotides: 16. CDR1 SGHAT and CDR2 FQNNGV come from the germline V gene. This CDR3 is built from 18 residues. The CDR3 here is CASSPWGYWGQWNTEAFF. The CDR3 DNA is TGTGCCAGCAGCCCGTGGGGGTATTGGGGACAGTGGAACACTGAAGCTTTCTTT.

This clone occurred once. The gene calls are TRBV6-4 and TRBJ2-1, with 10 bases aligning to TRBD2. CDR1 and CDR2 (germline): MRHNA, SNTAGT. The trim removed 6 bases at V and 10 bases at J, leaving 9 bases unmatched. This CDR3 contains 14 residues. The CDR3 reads CASRPLAGVGEQFF. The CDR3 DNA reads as TGTGCCAGCAGGCCGCTAGCGGGAGTTGGGGAGCAGTTCTTC.

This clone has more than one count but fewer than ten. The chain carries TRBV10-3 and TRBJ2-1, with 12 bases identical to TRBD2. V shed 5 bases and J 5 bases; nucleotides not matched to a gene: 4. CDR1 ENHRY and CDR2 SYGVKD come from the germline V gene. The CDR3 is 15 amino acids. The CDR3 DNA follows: TGTGCCATCAGTTGGACTAGCGGGACCCACAATGAGCAGTTCTTC. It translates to CAISWTSGTHNEQFF.

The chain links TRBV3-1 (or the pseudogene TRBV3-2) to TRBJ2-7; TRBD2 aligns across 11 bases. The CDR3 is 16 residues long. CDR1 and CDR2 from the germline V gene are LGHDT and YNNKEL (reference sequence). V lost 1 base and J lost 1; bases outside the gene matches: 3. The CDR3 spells CASSQATSGGSYEQYF. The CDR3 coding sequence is TGTGCCAGCAGCCAAGCCACTAGCGGGGGATCCTACGAGCAGTACTTC.

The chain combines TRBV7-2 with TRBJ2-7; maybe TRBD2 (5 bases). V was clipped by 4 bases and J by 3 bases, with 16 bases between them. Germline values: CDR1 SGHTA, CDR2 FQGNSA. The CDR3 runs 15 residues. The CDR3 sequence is CASSSGVASLYEQYV. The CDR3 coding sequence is TGTGCCAGCAGCTCCGGGGTAGCCTCGCTCTACGAGCAGTACGTC.